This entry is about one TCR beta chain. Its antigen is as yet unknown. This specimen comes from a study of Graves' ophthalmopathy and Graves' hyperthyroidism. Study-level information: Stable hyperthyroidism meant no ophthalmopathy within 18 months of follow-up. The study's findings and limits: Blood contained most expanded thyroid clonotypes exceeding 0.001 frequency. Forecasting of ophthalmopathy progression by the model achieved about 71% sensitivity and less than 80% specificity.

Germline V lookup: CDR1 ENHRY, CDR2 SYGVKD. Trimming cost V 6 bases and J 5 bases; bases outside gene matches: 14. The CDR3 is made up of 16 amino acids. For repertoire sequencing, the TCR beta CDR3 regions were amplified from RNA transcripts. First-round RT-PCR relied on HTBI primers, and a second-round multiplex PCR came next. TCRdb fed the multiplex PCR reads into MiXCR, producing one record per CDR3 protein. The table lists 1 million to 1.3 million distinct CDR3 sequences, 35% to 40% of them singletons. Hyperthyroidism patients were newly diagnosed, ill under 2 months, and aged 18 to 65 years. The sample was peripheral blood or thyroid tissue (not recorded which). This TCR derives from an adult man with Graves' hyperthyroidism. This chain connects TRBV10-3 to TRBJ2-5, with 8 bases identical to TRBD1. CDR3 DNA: TGTGCCATCAGCCCTTTAGGAACAGGGGGTTTTGAGACCCAGTACTTC. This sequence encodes CAISPLGTGGFETQYF.